Shown below are 23 T cell receptor beta chains from a single sample sequenced in a study of response to subunit inactivated influenza vaccine. TCRdb reanalysed the RT-PCR reads using MiXCR and keeps one entry per CDR3 protein. Among roughly 710,000 distinct CDR3 sequences listed, roughly 15% were seen once. The starting material was PBMCs from blood, obtained approximately 15 days before vaccination. Every receptor here comes from a man between 50 and 59 years old who received an inactivated influenza vaccine.

This clonotype was counted many times. The genes are TRBV7-3 and TRBJ2-1; D not resolved. CDR3 length equals 11 residues. The germline V gene has CDR1 SGHTA and CDR2 FQGTGA. The V end was cut by 6 bases, the J end by 12 bases, with 12 bases between. Here the CDR3 reads CASSLVGVQFF. The CDR3 DNA is TGTGCCAGCAGTTTAGTTGGGGTGCAGTTCTTC.

This clonotype came up many times. This chain connects TRBV27 to TRBJ1-5; no clear D gene. V lost 6 bases to trimming and J lost 4 bases, with 10 bases between them. Germline V gene data show CDR1 as MNHEY and CDR2 as SMNVEV (reference sequence). This CDR3 spans 13 amino acids. This CDR3 is CASRRTANQPQHF. The CDR3 coding sequence is TGTGCCAGCAGAAGGACGGCTAATCAGCCCCAGCATTTT.

This chain connects TRBV6-2 or TRBV6-3 to TRBJ2-1; 9 nucleotides line up with TRBD2. The CDR3 runs to 18 residues. The germline gives CDR1 MNHEY, CDR2 SVGEGT. V dropped 0 bases and J dropped 8; count of bases not matched to a gene: 14. CDR3 residues: CASSYSGGVSGSWHEQFF. CDR3 nucleotides: TGTGCCAGCAGTTACTCGGGTGGGGTTAGCGGGAGTTGGCATGAGCAGTTCTTC.

This clonotype was seen a handful of times. This rearrangement joins TRBV5-1 to TRBJ2-5, with 7 bases fitting TRBD1. Germline CDR1 is SGHRS and CDR2 is YFSETQ. The V and J ends lost 4 bases and 4 bases, in that order; junction bases with no gene match: 7. The CDR3 length is 14 residues. The CDR3 sequence is CASSLRPGGETQYF. The CDR3 coding sequence is TGCGCCAGCAGCCTACGACCAGGGGGAGAGACCCAGTACTTC.

There are a few counts of this clonotype. The chain is built from TRBV4-3 and TRBJ2-3; 9 bases are shared with TRBD2. The CDR3 consists of 17 residues. Trimming removed 3 bases from V and 8 bases from J; junction bases left unmatched: 15. Germline values: CDR1 LGHNA, CDR2 YSLEER. In DNA, the CDR3 is TGCGCCAGCAGCCAGGCCGTAGCGGGGGAGGCGCTGGGTACGCAGTATTTT. Translating gives CASSQAVAGEALGTQYF.

This clonotype has a single count. The rearrangement links TRBV30 to TRBJ1-2; D not resolved. Trimming stripped 3 bases from V and 7 bases from J, with 9 bases between. The germline V gene encodes CDR1 GTSNPN and CDR2 SVGIG (reference sequence). The CDR3 sequence is 11 residues long. CDR3 amino acids: CAWSLNGGYTF. As DNA, the CDR3 is TGTGCCTGGAGCCTCAATGGTGGCTACACCTTC. Based on the CDR3 plus reference TRBV30 and TRBJ1-2, the full variable domain is SQTIHQWPATLVQPVGSPLSLECTVEGTSNPNLYWYRQAAGRGLQLLFYSVGIGQISSEVPQNLSASRPQDRQFILSSKKLLLSDSGFYLCAWSLNGGYTFGSGTRLTVV.

J is TRBJ2-3 and V is TRBV5-1, with 8 bases matching TRBD1. V was clipped by 0 bases and J by 5 bases; unmatched bases: 11. CDR1 and CDR2 from the germline V gene are SGHRS and YFSETQ. The length of the CDR3 is 17 residues. The CDR3 bases are TGCGCCAGCAGCTTGGATGTGCCAGGGGGCTCGATAGATACGCAGTATTTT. It yields the protein CASSLDVPGGSIDTQYF.

V gene TRBV12-3 or TRBV12-4 combines with J gene TRBJ2-7; D remains unclear. The V gene lost 1 base and the J gene lost 0 bases, with 13 bases spanning the gap. The CDR3 runs 16 residues. CDR3 protein: CASSLDRTESSYEQYF. CDR3 in DNA: TGTGCCAGCAGTTTAGATCGGACGGAAAGCTCCTACGAGCAGTACTTC.

The V call is TRBV20-1, the J call TRBJ2-4; D may be TRBD1 (6 bases). The CDR3 loop spans 15 amino acids. Germline V lookup: CDR1 DFQATT, CDR2 SNEGSKA (reference sequence). The ends were cut back, 3 bases at V and 2 bases at J, with 14 bases in the middle. In DNA form, the CDR3 reads TGCAGTGCTAGCTGGGACACCGTTACCAAAAACATTCAGTACTTC. It yields the protein CSASWDTVTKNIQYF.

The J gene is TRBJ1-3, the V gene TRBV9, with D possibly TRBD1 on 6 matching bases. Deletions cut 1 base from V and 3 bases from J, with 11 bases between. The CDR3 covers 15 residues. Germline lookup yields CDR1 SGDLS and CDR2 YYNGEE. CDR3 in amino acids: CASSVLGDIGNTIYF. CDR3 bases: TGTGCCAGCAGCGTACTAGGGGACATTGGAAACACCATATATTTT.

This clonotype turned up a few times. The rearrangement joins TRBV7-2 to TRBJ2-3; TRBD2 is a possible D gene (6 bases). This CDR3 spans 15 amino acids. The germline CDR1 and CDR2 sequences are SGHTA and FQGNSA. Trimming took off 3 bases at V and 0 bases at J, with 10 bases between the two ends. CDR3 sequence: CASSFHRGSTDTQYF. The CDR3, as DNA: TGTGCCAGCAGCTTTCACCGGGGGAGCACAGATACGCAGTATTTT.

J is TRBJ2-1 and V is TRBV7-9, with D tentatively TRBD2 (6 bases). Germline CDR1 and CDR2: SEHNR and FQNEAQ (reference sequence). This CDR3 spans 15 amino acids. Trimming shortened V by 5 bases and J by 4 bases, and 15 bases separated the two germline ends. The CDR3 nucleotides are TGTGCCAGCAGCAAGCGGGCTAGCAGATACAATGAGCAGTTCTTC. Amino acids: CASSKRASRYNEQFF.

This clonotype was seen more than once but under ten times. This chain uses TRBV4-3 with TRBJ2-1; no firm D call. Germline V gene sequence: CDR1 LGHNA, CDR2 YSLEER. V was clipped by 1 base and J by 7 bases, with 17 bases between them. CDR3 length: 16 amino acids. In DNA form, the CDR3 reads TGCGCCAGCAGCCAAGCCGAAAGAGGCACGCGGAATGAGCAGTTCTTC. This translates into CASSQAERGTRNEQFF.

Only a few counts were recorded for this clonotype. The rearrangement uses TRBV20-1 and TRBJ2-3; possible D gene TRBD2, 5 bases. CDR3 length equals 12 residues. Trimming stripped 7 bases from V and 0 bases from J, with 8 bases between. Per germline, CDR1 DFQATT and CDR2 SNEGSKA (reference sequence). In DNA form, the CDR3 reads TGCAGTGAGGGAGACAGCACAGATACGCAGTATTTT. This encodes CSEGDSTDTQYF.

The sample holds a few counts of this clonotype. The chain recombines TRBV5-1 with TRBJ1-1; D remains ambiguous. V shed 4 bases and J shed 7 bases, with 11 bases lying between them. The germline gives CDR1 SGHRS, CDR2 YFSETQ. The CDR3 sequence is 12 residues long. The CDR3 spells CASSKLMDEAFF. The DNA for the CDR3 is TGCGCCAGCAGCAAACTGATGGATGAAGCTTTCTTT.

This clonotype was counted at least ten times. The chain is built from TRBV11-2 and TRBJ1-3; 7 bases line up with TRBD1. CDR3 length equals 19 residues. Unmatched junction bases numbered 16, after V lost 5 bases and J lost 0 bases. CDR1 and CDR2 (germline): SGHAT, FQNNGV. Here the CDR3 reads CASSPGRPDRIYSGNTIYF. Here the CDR3 DNA reads TGTGCCAGCAGCCCCGGTCGGCCGGACAGGATATACTCTGGAAACACCATATATTTT.

The rearrangement joins TRBV25-1 to TRBJ2-7; 7 nucleotides line up with TRBD2. Germline V CDR1 and CDR2: MGHDK, SYGVNS. V dropped 4 bases and J dropped 2; count of bases not matched to a gene: 5. The CDR3 is 14 amino acids. The CDR3 sequence is CASSGAGVTYEQYF. DNA of the CDR3: TGTGCCAGCAGTGGGGCGGGGGTAACCTACGAGCAGTACTTC.

The chain uses TRBV7-9 and TRBJ2-7; D assignment may be TRBD1 or TRBD2 (5 bases each). CDR1 and CDR2 (germline): SEHNR, FQNEAQ (reference sequence). Trimming took off 1 base at V and 5 bases at J, with 18 bases between the two ends. The CDR3 has 16 residues. The CDR3 region has the DNA TGTGCCAGCAGCTTAGACCGTTGGGACGTGGGACACGAGCAGTACTTC. It encodes CASSLDRWDVGHEQYF.

The table lists this clonotype with a few counts. The chain recombines TRBV18 with TRBJ2-1; TRBD2 matches 10 bases. Germline CDR1 reads KGHSH; CDR2 reads LQKENI. V gave up 8 bases and J gave up 10 bases; unmatched junction bases: 11. The CDR3 totals 14 residues. Here the CDR3 reads CASQGASGGPEQFF. The CDR3, as DNA: TGTGCCAGCCAGGGGGCTAGCGGGGGACCCGAGCAGTTCTTC.

The chain is built from TRBV27 and TRBJ2-5; D might be TRBD1 or TRBD2, each matching 6 bases. The germline CDR1 and CDR2 sequences are MNHEY and SMNVEV (reference sequence). The length of the CDR3 is 13 residues. V was pared by 8 bases and J by 7 bases, with 17 bases between. CDR3 in amino acids: CASGARGEATQYF. CDR3 sequence (DNA): TGTGCCAGCGGAGCGAGGGGGGAAGCGACCCAGTACTTC.

The V and J genes are TRBV12-3 or TRBV12-4 and TRBJ2-3; either TRBD1 or TRBD2 may fit D (5 bases each). The CDR3 length is 20 residues. V lost 3 bases, J lost 0 bases, and 25 bases lay in between. Here the CDR3 reads CASSFRTNPGTRVSTDTQYF. The CDR3 DNA is TGTGCCAGCAGTTTCCGGACGAATCCCGGGACGAGAGTTAGCACAGATACGCAGTATTTT.

This clonotype has a count of ten or more. The rearrangement links TRBV4-2 to TRBJ2-7, with D perhaps matching TRBD2 (6 bases). CDR1 is LGHNA, CDR2 YNFKEQ, per germline. Trimming took off 0 bases at V and 2 bases at J, with 17 bases between the two ends. The length of the CDR3 is 17 residues. CDR3: CASSQDRRAGRPYEQYF. The CDR3 coding sequence is TGTGCCAGCAGCCAAGATAGACGGGCGGGGCGACCCTACGAGCAGTACTTC.

This sequence joins TRBV6-1 and TRBJ1-1; 7 bases are a match to TRBD1. V lost 7 bases to trimming and J lost 7 bases; unmatched junction nucleotides: 6. CDR1 is MNHNS, CDR2 SASEGT, per germline. The CDR3 sequence is 12 residues long. Written as DNA, the CDR3 is TGTGCCAGCAATATAAACAGGGGTGAAGCTTTCTTT. Translation gives CASNINRGEAFF.